This T cell receptor beta chain derives from a study of blood T cell repertoires in COVID-19. Study context: The origin of the acute and convalescent COVID-19 samples was the United States, Italy and Spain. From T cells, B-cell-depleted T cells, or PBMCs came the material, which was cDNA or gDNA.

V lost 0 bases to trimming and J lost 6 bases; unmatched junction nucleotides: 1. The CDR3 totals 15 residues. Looked up from germline, CDR1 is KGHDR and CDR2 is SFDVKD. In the source study's methods: Nucleated cell counts were estimated from reference gene primer amplification. TCRdb's copy holds only in-frame clones and misses some; the assay was immunoSEQ multiplex PCR. V and J calls and clone size follow that table, whereas D and trimming were derived from the DNA. The sample lists about 520,000 clones, around 85% occurring once. The sequenced sample was peripheral blood. This sequence was found in a human donor in a cohort sampled during active COVID-19. The chain combines TRBV24-1 with TRBJ1-6; 7 bases align to TRBD1. The CDR3 sequence is CATSDLGQANSPLHF. The CDR3 bases are TGTGCCACCAGTGATTTGGGACAGGCTAATTCACCCCTCCACTTT.